This T cell receptor (beta chain) was retrieved from a study of T cell changes during pregnancy in multiple sclerosis. The CDR3 is 14 amino acids. Germline V gene data show CDR1 as LNHNV and CDR2 as YYDKDF (reference sequence). Trimming stripped 3 bases from V and 7 bases from J, with 15 bases between. Measured with immunoSEQ multiplex PCR; TCRdb has only the in-frame clones, and not every one. The sample carries 50,000 or so clones, around 94% recorded once. Sequencing was performed on CD4+ T cells from peripheral blood mononuclear cells, taken before pregnancy. This clonotype originated in a female donor with multiple sclerosis, enrolled in a pregnancy study. The V gene is TRBV15, the J gene TRBJ1-2; perhaps TRBD1 as D (5 bases). This CDR3 reads CATSRGGDSSGYTF. CDR3 coding DNA: TGTGCCACCAGCAGGGGTGGGGACTCAAGTGGCTACACCTTC.